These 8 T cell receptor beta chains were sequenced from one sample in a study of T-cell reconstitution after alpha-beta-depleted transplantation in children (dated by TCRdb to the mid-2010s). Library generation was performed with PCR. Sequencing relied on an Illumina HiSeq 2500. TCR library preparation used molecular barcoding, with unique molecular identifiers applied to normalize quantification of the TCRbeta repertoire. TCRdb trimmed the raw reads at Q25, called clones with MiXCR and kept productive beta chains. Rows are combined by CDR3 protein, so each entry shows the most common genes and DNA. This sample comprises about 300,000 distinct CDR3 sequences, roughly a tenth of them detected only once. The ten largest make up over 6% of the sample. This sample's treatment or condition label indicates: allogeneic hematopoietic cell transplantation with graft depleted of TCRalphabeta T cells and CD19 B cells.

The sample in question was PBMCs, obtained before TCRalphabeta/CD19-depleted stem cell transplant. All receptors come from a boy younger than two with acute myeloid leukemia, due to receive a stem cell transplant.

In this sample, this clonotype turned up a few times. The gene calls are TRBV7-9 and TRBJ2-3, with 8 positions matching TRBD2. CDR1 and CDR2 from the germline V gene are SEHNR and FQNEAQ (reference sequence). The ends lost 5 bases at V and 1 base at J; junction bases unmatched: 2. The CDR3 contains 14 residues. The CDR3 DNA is TGTGCCAGCAGCGCGCGGGGGGGCACAGATACGCAGTATTTT. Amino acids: CASSARGGTDTQYF.

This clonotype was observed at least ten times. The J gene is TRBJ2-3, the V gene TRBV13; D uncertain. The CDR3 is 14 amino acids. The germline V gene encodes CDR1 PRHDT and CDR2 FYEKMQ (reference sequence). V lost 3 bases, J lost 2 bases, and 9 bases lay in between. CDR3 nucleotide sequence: TGTGCCAGCAGCTTCCTACAGATCACAGATACGCAGTATTTT. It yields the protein CASSFLQITDTQYF.

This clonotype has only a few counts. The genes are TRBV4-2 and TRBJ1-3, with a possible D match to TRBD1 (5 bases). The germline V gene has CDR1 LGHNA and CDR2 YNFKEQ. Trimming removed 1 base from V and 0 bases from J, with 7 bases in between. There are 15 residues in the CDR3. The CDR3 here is CASSQGQSSGNTIYF. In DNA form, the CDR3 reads TGTGCCAGCAGCCAAGGACAGAGCTCTGGAAACACCATATATTTT.

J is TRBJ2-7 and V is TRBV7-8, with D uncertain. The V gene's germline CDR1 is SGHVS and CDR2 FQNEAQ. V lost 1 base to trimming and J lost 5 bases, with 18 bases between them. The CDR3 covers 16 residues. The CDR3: CASSLGSTTPGDEQYF. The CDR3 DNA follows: TGTGCCAGCAGCTTAGGGAGCACTACACCCGGTGACGAGCAGTACTTC.

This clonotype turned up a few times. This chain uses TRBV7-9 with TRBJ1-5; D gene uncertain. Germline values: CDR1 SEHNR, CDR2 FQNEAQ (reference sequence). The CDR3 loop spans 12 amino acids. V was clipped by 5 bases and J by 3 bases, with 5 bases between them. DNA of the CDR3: TGTGCCAGCAGCCGGGACAATCAGCCCCAGCATTTT. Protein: CASSRDNQPQHF.

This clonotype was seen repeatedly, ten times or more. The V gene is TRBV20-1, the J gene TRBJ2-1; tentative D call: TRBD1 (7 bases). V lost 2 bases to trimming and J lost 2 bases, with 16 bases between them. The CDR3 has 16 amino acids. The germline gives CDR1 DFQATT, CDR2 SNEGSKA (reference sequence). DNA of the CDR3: TGCAGTGCTAGATTCTCAGGGGGGTTGACCTACAATGAGCAGTTCTTC. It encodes CSARFSGGLTYNEQFF.

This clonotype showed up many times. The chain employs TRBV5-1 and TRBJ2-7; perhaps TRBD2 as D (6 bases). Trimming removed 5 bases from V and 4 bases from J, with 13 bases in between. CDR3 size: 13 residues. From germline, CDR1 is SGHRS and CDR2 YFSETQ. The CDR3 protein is CASRRQGGYEQYF. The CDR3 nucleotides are TGCGCCAGCAGACGGCAGGGAGGATACGAGCAGTACTTC.

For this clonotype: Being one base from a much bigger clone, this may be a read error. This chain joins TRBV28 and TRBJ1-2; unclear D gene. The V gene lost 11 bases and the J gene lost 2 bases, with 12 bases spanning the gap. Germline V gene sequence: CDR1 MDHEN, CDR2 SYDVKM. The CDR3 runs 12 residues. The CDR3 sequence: CAFEDANYGYTF. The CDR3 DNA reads TGTGCCTTTGAAGACGCGAACTATGGCTACACCTTC.